Below, 7 T cell receptor beta chains from the same sample are listed, as sequenced in a study of kidney transplant recipient with SARS-CoV-2 infection. TCRdb used MiXCR to reprocess the reads, holding one entry per CDR3 protein. This sample has about 240,000 distinct CDR3 sequences; roughly 26% occur once, and the top ten carry roughly 7%. The sequenced sample was a blood sample, obtained at baseline and between days 110 and 120 from a kidney transplant recipient. Receptor source: a male patient between 25 and 39 years old who had COVID-19 and was a kidney transplant recipient. Some T cells may possibly be graft donor cells.

In regard to this clonotype: This sequence may be a read error, since a much larger clone differs from it by one base. The chain recombines TRBV29-1 with TRBJ1-1, with D possibly being TRBD1 (5 bases). Germline V CDR1 and CDR2: SQVTM, ANQGSEA. CDR3 length equals 13 residues. V was pared by 7 bases and J by 7 bases, with 19 bases between. CDR3 nucleotides: TGCAGCGCCCTGGTGACAGCCACGTATGAAGCTTTCTTT. This codes for CSALVTATYEAFF.

Many counts were recorded for this clonotype. V and J are TRBV5-1 and TRBJ1-5; D is perhaps TRBD1 (5 bases). The V end was cut by 4 bases, the J end by 7 bases, with 15 bases between. Germline lookup yields CDR1 SGHRS and CDR2 YFSETQ. CDR3 length equals 14 residues. Here the CDR3 DNA reads TGCGCCAGCAGCGACGGGGCTTTAGGACAGCCCCAGCATTTT. Encoded protein: CASSDGALGQPQHF. Filled out from reference TRBV5-1 and TRBJ1-5, the complete variable domain reads KAGVTQTPRYLIKTRGQQVTLSCSPISGHRSVSWYQQTPGQGLQFLFEYFSETQRNKGNFPGRFSGRQFSNSRSEMNVSTLELGDSALYLCASSDGALGQPQHFGDGTRLSIL.

Note on this clonotype: A much larger clone differs by one base, so this may be a read error. V is TRBV4-1 and J is TRBJ2-1; D unclear. Germline values: CDR1 MGHRA, CDR2 YSYEKL. V dropped 3 bases and J dropped 6 bases, with 12 bases sitting between them. This CDR3 is built from 14 residues. The CDR3 DNA is TGCGCCAGCAGCCAGGGTGATAGGGCCAATGAGCAGTTCTTC. Protein product: CASSQGDRANEQFF.

The table lists this clonotype with a few counts. This may stem from a read error, because a much larger clone lies one nucleotide away. The chain links TRBV3-1 to TRBJ2-3, with 10 positions matching TRBD2. The CDR3 has 16 residues. J was trimmed by 5 bases and V by 7 bases; bases with no gene match: 12. Germline CDR1 LGHDT, CDR2 YNNKEL (reference sequence). The CDR3 DNA reads as TGTGCCAGCATCGAGACTAGCGGGCCGCAAGGAGATACGCAGTATTTT. As protein: CASIETSGPQGDTQYF.

This clonotype was detected many times. The J gene is TRBJ2-7, the V gene TRBV9; D may be TRBD1 (5 bases). Germline V gene lookup returns CDR1 SGDLS and CDR2 YYNGEE. The CDR3 spans 14 residues. Trimming removed 0 bases from V and 4 bases from J, with 11 bases in between. The CDR3 nucleotides read TGTGCCAGCAGCGTAGGGGGCCGAGGATACGAGCAGTACTTC. It is translated as CASSVGGRGYEQYF. The full variable domain, its missing parts supplied by reference TRBV9 and TRBJ2-7, is DSGVTQTPKHLITATGQRVTLRCSPRSGDLSVYWYQQSLDQGLQFLIQYYNGEERAKGNILERFSAQQFPDLHSELNLSSLELGDSALYFCASSVGGRGYEQYFGPGTRLTVT.

This clonotype was seen a single time. This could be a read error, since a much larger clone is one nucleotide away. This chain connects TRBV22-1 to TRBJ2-6; the listed D gene, TRBD2, was not tested against the DNA. TRBV22-1 is deemed a pseudogene. The CDR3 totals 18 residues. CDR3 nucleotides: TGTCCTGGGTGTCGGAGCGGAAAGCGAACAAAGTCGGGCAACGTCCTGACTTTC. This sequence encodes CPGCRSGKRTKSGNVLTF.

On this clonotype itself: A read error is possible here, since a much larger clone lies one base away. The rearrangement joins TRBV4-2 to TRBJ2-6; no firm D call. Germline lookup yields CDR1 LGHNA and CDR2 YNFKEQ. The CDR3 totals 18 residues. Trimming left V 8 bases short and J 5 bases short, with 25 bases between. CDR3 in amino acids: CASGISQRLQSRANVLTF. The CDR3 coding sequence is TGTGCCAGCGGCATCTCCCAAAGGTTACAAAGTCGGGCCAACGTCCTGACTTTC.